This TCR beta chain originates from a study of Graves' ophthalmopathy and Graves' hyperthyroidism (dated by TCRdb to 2016 to 2018). About the investigation overall: Stable hyperthyroidism was defined as no progression to ophthalmopathy within 18 months of follow-up. The study used TCR beta repertoire signatures to distinguish Graves' ophthalmopathy from Graves' hyperthyroidism and to predict progression to ophthalmopathy. In total, around 130 blood samples were TCR-sequenced: under 45 ophthalmopathy, around 75 hyperthyroidism and approximately 17 hyperthyroidism-to-ophthalmopathy patients. A discovery set of 95 to 100 patients (more than 40 ophthalmopathy, about 58 stable hyperthyroidism) was enrolled to explore V-J signatures distinguishing ophthalmopathy from hyperthyroidism. For independent validation, a separate cohort was made up of approximately 18 hyperthyroidism patients plus 17 patients who later progressed from hyperthyroidism to ophthalmopathy. In a handful of hyperthyroidism patients, the T-cell repertoire of thyroid tissue was compared with the T-cell repertoire of blood. Following sample collection, hyperthyroidism patients were given methimazole at a starting dose of 30 mg daily, and ophthalmopathy patients were given high-dose intravenous methylprednisolone.

A remark on this clonotype: The antigen this receptor binds is unknown. Base quality data are lacking; no much larger clone is found one base away.

Hyperthyroidism patients were newly diagnosed, were aged 18 to 65 years, and had a disease duration under 2 months. Patients with other autoimmune diseases, uncontrolled infections, pregnancy or lactation were excluded. Clinical symptoms, serum thyroxine, TRAb, thyroid ultrasound and orbital computed tomography formed the basis of the diagnosis. Total RNA was extracted with Trizol reagent and quality-checked on an Agilent 2100 Bioanalyzer. The CDR3 holds 13 amino acids from the cysteine to the phenylalanine. Of all the DNA, just the CDR3 is kept, 39 bases in frame from base 1. V is pared back by 2 bases and J by 6 bases, with 7 bases lying between the germline termini. Via the germline V gene (reference sequence), CDR1 is SEHNR and CDR2 FQNEAQ. For repertoire sequencing, TCR beta CDR3 regions were amplified from RNA transcripts. The first round was an RT-PCR using HTBI primers with the Qiagen OneStep RT-PCR kit, and this first round was followed by a second-round multiplex PCR, then size selection and purification. Libraries were sequenced on an Illumina HiSeq2000 using paired-end 100 bp reads. The published analysis was carried out like this. SOAPnuke was used to process the reads, throwing out any read that had adapters, had uncalled bases, had a mean Phred below 15, or lacked an exact constant-primer or identifier match. High-quality paired reads were merged with COPE v1.2.5. Each unique nucleotide sequence was defined as a clonotype, and clonotypes were aligned to IMGT TRB V, D and J references with MiTCR v1.1. Only V-J combinations with frequency above 0.0001 were analysed, covering over 98% of repertoires. A TCR clonal expansion and chaos score per V-J combination was defined as the ratio of F50 clonal expansion to chaos observed in the TCRdist matrix. Welch's t-statistics and random forest were used to reduce the features to some 13 V-J combinations, which were then used as input to a naive Bayes classifier. The similarity between thyroid and blood repertoires was quantified using the Morisita-Horn index. TCRdb reprocessed the public reads (quality trimming at Q25 with fastp, clone calling with MiXCR) and kept in-frame beta chains. One record per CDR3 amino acid sequence lists the most common genes and DNA. The V and J calls were determined by TCRdb, not by the authors. The sample table holds a few hundred thousand distinct CDR3 sequences, of which 35% to 40% were seen once. The ten biggest clones cover about 4.1% of the sample.

What the authors observed across the whole study: In validation, the model predicted ophthalmopathy progression with roughly 68% sensitivity and roughly 72% specificity; some twelve predicted patients were CT-confirmed with GO in a median of 6.5 months. No statistical method was used to set the sample size in advance, and the investigators knew which group each participant was assigned to. In cross-validation, the 13-signature model distinguished ophthalmopathy from stable hyperthyroidism with just over 85% sensitivity and 81.08% specificity, while in the test set the corresponding values were approximately 80% and 75%. Most expanded thyroid clonotypes with frequency above 0.001 were also detected in blood, suggesting blood repertoires may reflect the thyroid immune response.

Sequenced material: peripheral blood or thyroid tissue (not recorded which). This clonotype originated in an adult man with Graves' hyperthyroidism. This receptor chain uses TRBV7-9 and TRBJ2-2; the D gene lacks a confident call. The nucleotide sequence reads as follows: TGTGCCAGCAGCTTAATGGTCGCCGGGGAGCTGTTTTTT. Its translation reads: CASSLMVAGELFF.